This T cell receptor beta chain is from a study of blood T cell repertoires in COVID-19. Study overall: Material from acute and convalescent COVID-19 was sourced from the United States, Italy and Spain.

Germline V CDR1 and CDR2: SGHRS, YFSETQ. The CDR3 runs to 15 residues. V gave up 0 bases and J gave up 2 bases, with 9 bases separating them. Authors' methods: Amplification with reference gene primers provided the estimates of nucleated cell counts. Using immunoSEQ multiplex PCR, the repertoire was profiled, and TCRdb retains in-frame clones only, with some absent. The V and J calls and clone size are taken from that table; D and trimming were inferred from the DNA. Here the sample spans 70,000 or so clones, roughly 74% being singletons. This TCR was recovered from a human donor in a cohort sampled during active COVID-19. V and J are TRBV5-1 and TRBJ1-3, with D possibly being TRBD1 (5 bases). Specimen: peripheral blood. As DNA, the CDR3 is TGCGCCAGCAGCTTGGTTGGCAGGGCTGGAAACACCATATATTTT. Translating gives CASSLVGRAGNTIYF. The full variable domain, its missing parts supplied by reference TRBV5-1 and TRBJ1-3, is KAGVTQTPRYLIKTRGQQVTLSCSPISGHRSVSWYQQTPGQGLQFLFEYFSETQRNKGNFPGRFSGRQFSNSRSEMNVSTLELGDSALYLCASSLVGRAGNTIYFGEGSWLTVV.